These 5 T cell receptor beta chains originate from one sample sequenced in a study of cytotoxic CD8 clonotypes in ibrutinib-treated CLL. Data came from immunoSEQ multiplex PCR; TCRdb stores just in-frame clones and leaves some out. The table records over 120,000 clones, 75% to 85% of them present only once. Sequenced here: PBMCs, sampled after 36 months of ibrutinib treatment. These TCRs come from a human donor with chronic lymphocytic leukemia.

As DNA, the CDR3 is TGTGCCAGCAGTCCCCAGACGGAGGGCGCCTATGGCTACACCTTC. Translation gives CASSPQTEGAYGYTF. The chain combines TRBV27 with TRBJ1-2; D is unresolved. Trimming left V 5 bases short and J 4 bases short, with 17 bases between. The CDR3 runs to 15 residues. Germline V gene sequence: CDR1 MNHEY, CDR2 SMNVEV (reference sequence).

The chain combines TRBV4-1 with TRBJ2-7; no reliable D call. This CDR3 is 15 amino acids long. V was shortened by 0 bases and J by 7 bases, with 16 bases between the two germline ends. Germline CDR1 and CDR2: MGHRA and YSYEKL. The chain's CDR3 is CASSQDRLFSWEQYF. CDR3 sequence (DNA): TGCGCCAGCAGCCAAGATCGTCTATTTTCGTGGGAGCAGTACTTC.

The gene calls are TRBV28 and TRBJ2-7; perhaps TRBD1 as D (6 bases). Germline loops: CDR1 MDHEN, CDR2 SYDVKM. The CDR3 sequence is 15 residues long. V lost 6 bases, J lost 1 base, and 16 bases lay in between. CDR3 DNA sequence: TGTGCCAGCAGCCCATTGGGGGCGACGTCCTACGAGCAGTACTTC. Its protein product is CASSPLGATSYEQYF.

This clone has just a few counts. The chain has TRBV19 and TRBJ1-5, with 9 bases aligning to TRBD1. CDR1 is LNHDA, CDR2 SQIVND, per germline (reference sequence). Trimming took 8 bases from V and 4 from J; bases not matched to a gene: 9. The CDR3 consists of 15 residues. CDR3 DNA sequence: TGTGCCAGTTTAAGTTTCGGGACAGGGAATCAGCCCCAGCATTTT. This sequence encodes CASLSFGTGNQPQHF.

The V gene is TRBV4-2, the J gene TRBJ2-7; TRBD2 aligns across 7 bases. The CDR3 contains 17 residues. V shed 1 base and J 2 bases; nucleotides not matched to a gene: 11. Germline lookup yields CDR1 LGHNA and CDR2 YNFKEQ. CDR3 in DNA: TGTGCCAGCAGCCAAGCTCCCGCAACGGGAGGTGCCTACGAGCAGTACTTC. Its protein is CASSQAPATGGAYEQYF.